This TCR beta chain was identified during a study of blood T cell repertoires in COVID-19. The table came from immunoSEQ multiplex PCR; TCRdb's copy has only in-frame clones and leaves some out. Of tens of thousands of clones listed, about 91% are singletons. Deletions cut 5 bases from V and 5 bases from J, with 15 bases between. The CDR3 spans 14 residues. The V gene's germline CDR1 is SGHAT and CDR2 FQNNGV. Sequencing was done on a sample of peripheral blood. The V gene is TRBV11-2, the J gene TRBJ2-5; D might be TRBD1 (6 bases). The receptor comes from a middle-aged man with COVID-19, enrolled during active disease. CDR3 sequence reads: CASSHRVTSETQYF. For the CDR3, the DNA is TGTGCCAGCAGCCACAGGGTCACATCGGAGACCCAGTACTTC.